The following is a T cell receptor beta chain sequence with its context. The data stem from a study of blood T cell repertoires in COVID-19. Clones were sequenced by immunoSEQ multiplex PCR, and TCRdb holds only the in-frame ones, with some missing. The table includes roughly 200,000 clones, 80% to 85% detected once. CDR1 KGHSH and CDR2 LQKENI come from the germline V gene. Unmatched junction bases numbered 1, after V lost 1 base and J lost 1 base. The CDR3 is 15 residues long. This clonotype was sampled from a woman older than 75 with COVID-19, enrolled during active disease. Sequencing input: peripheral blood. The genes are TRBV18 and TRBJ2-4, with 7 bases identical to TRBD1. CDR3 amino acids: CASSPLRGAKNIQYF. CDR3 DNA: TGTGCCAGCTCACCACTCAGGGGGGCCAAAAACATTCAGTACTTC. Based on the CDR3 plus reference TRBV18 and TRBJ2-4, the full variable domain is NAGVMQNPRHLVRRRGQEARLRCSPMKGHSHVYWYRQLPEEGLKFMVYLQKENIIDESGMPKERFSAEFPKEGPSILRIQQVVRGDSAAYFCASSPLRGAKNIQYFGAGTRLSVL.